The sequence of this T cell receptor (beta chain) was determined in a study of T cells in Graves' hyperthyroidism and ophthalmopathy. Template material for amplifying TCR beta CDR3 regions consisted of RNA transcripts. The TCR CDR3 was amplified in a first-round RT-PCR using the HTBI primer set. TCRdb recomputed calls from the multiplex PCR reads with MiXCR, one row per CDR3 protein. Of about 400,000 distinct CDR3 sequences in the sample, around an eighth were seen once. Losses at the gene ends were 1 base for V and 3 bases for J; bases not matched to a gene: 8. Germline CDR1 and CDR2: MGHRA and YSYEKL. This CDR3 has 17 residues.

The specimen sequenced was blood. The chain carries TRBV4-1 and TRBJ2-7, with TRBD2 matching 11 bases. The sequence came from a man in his fifties with Graves' ophthalmopathy. DNA for the CDR3: TGCGCCAGCAGCCAAGCCGCTACTAGCGGGAGTCTCTACGAGCAGTACTTC. It encodes CASSQAATSGSLYEQYF.